These T cell receptor beta chains were read from a single sample in a study of post-analysis software for immune sequencing data. From the PCR reads, TCRdb called clonotypes with MiXCR, one entry per CDR3 protein. The sample holds fewer than 850,000 distinct CDR3 sequences, roughly 27% seen once. The sequencing sample was made of blood. The source is a girl aged 10 to 17 with multiple sclerosis. The CDR3 runs from the conserved cysteine through the conserved F or W. Part of the rows lack a size; the others show once, few, many or a class for expanded clones.

TRBJ2-1 TRBV29-1 many CTSREGGQGRYNEQFF
TRBJ2-7 TRBV7-2 many CASSLAGRSYEQYF
TRBJ1-1 TRBV6-2/TRBV6-3 few CASSYNRLQGQVNTEAFF
TRBJ1-1 TRBV2 . CASRGRDRLMNTEAFF
TRBJ1-6 TRBV20-1 many CSASTGAINSPLHF
TRBJ2-1 TRBV6-5 few CASSYSIVKGVYNEQFF
TRBJ2-5 TRBV6-5 few CASSYSAVQETQYF
TRBJ2-3 TRBV28 . CASRAVTPITDTQYF
TRBJ1-1 TRBV27 few CASSPGTGEAFF
TRBJ2-3 TRBV7-2 few CASSRQLAASTDTQYF
TRBJ1-3 TRBV11-2 . CASGRGSSGNTIYF
TRBJ2-3 TRBV12-5 . CASGFSPGLALDTQYF
TRBJ2-7 TRBV20-1 . CSAPGQGGDEQYF
TRBJ2-7 TRBV2 . CAGGNRPYEQYF
TRBJ2-7 TRBV5-1 . CASSFDGGPSYEQYF
TRBJ1-1 TRBV29-1 . CSGRQGATEAFF
TRBJ2-7 TRBV9 few CASSVALNSYEQYF
TRBJ1-3 TRBV10-3 . CAISDLGQVGNTIYF
TRBJ2-5 TRBV29-1 many CSAGREETQYF
TRBJ2-7 TRBV28 . CASSFVEVSSYEQYF
TRBJ1-2 TRBV5-6 few CASSLGATSLGYTF
TRBJ1-6 TRBV7-2 . CASSGGLSPLHF
TRBJ2-3 TRBV10-2 few CASSEASGTDTQYF
TRBJ2-7 TRBV27 few CASSLSIGASGLSYEQYF
TRBJ2-3 TRBV6-2/TRBV6-3 . CASRNLGEGTSVHTQYF
TRBJ1-5 TRBV20-1 . CSASPMTDLNQPQHF
TRBJ2-3 TRBV10-3 . CAITSTDTQYF
TRBJ2-5 TRBV20-1 . CSAGAGTTKETQYF
. TRBV7-2 few CASSFGRDGEQYF
TRBJ2-5 TRBV7-2 few CASSLVHPETQYF
TRBJ2-3 TRBV21-1 . CASIQCYRDRGTDTQYF
TRBJ2-7 TRBV20-1 . CSAPTSGGPPLRDEQYF
TRBJ1-5 TRBV5-1 . CASSLFSDQPQHF
TRBJ2-7 TRBV12-3/TRBV12-4 . CASSPRGLAAISYEQYF
TRBJ1-5 TRBV19 . CASTSGQPQHF
TRBJ1-5 TRBV5-5 few CASSFTPIPDNQPQHF
TRBJ1-4 TRBV12-3/TRBV12-4 once CASSFDAGGGEKLFF
TRBJ2-3 TRBV3-1 . CASSQGQGHIDTQYF
TRBJ2-6 TRBV19 . CASMSRGGANVLTF
TRBJ2-5 TRBV29-1 . CSVRGGQETQYF
TRBJ1-1 TRBV28 . CASSTPGRLGTEAFF